The 30 T cell receptor beta chains presented below share a single source sample, sequenced in a study of beta chain features in type 1 diabetes (dated by TCRdb to 2016 to 2019). General study outcomes and caveats: A moderate but significant shortening of TCRB CDR3 length was observed in type 1 diabetes patients in all four CD4+ subsets.

To prepare the library, the immunoSEQ multiplex PCR assay was applied. The entire isolated RNA was reverse transcribed using the High Capacity cDNA Reverse Transcription Kit, and thus expressed TCRB transcripts were sequenced. The table comes from immuneACCESS by way of TCRdb, which keeps in-frame sequences with V and J called. Part of the clones is missing from these tables; in studies checked, under half for an unresolved V gene and the rest for unknown reasons. This sample lists 250,000 to 300,000 clones; 24% were detected once. The ten top clones hold about 0.011% of the sample. No antigen is known for these receptors. The specimen was naive CD4+ T cells from blood. The cell subset or site label on this specimen signifies: true naive CD4+ T cells. Receptor source: a woman in her twenties or thirties with type 1 diabetes.

The chain recombines TRBV7-6 with TRBJ2-1, with unresolved D. Between the trimmed V and J ends, which lost 1 base and 5 bases, there was a span of 6 bases. The CDR3 runs 13 residues. Germline V gives CDR1 SGHVS, CDR2 FNYEAQ. The CDR3 loop reads CASSLGQNNEQFF. DNA of the CDR3: TGTGCCAGCAGCTTAGGGCAGAACAATGAGCAGTTCTTC. Using reference TRBV7-6 and TRBJ2-1 for the parts outside the CDR3, the full variable domain is GAGVSQSPRYKVTKRGQDVALRCDPISGHVSLYWYRQALGQGPEFLTYFNYEAQQDKSGLPNDRFSAERPEGSISTLTIQRTEQRDSAMYRCASSLGQNNEQFFGPGTRLTVL.

This clone was seen once. This rearrangement joins TRBV15 to TRBJ1-2; D is uncertain. Germline lookup yields CDR1 LNHNV and CDR2 YYDKDF (reference sequence). This CDR3 is 13 amino acids long. V lost 0 bases and J lost 4, with 6 bases in between. The CDR3 bases are TGTGCCACCAGCAGAGATTTCAGCTATGGCTACACCTTC. It is translated as CATSRDFSYGYTF. Full variable domain (rest looked up from reference TRBV15 and TRBJ1-2): DAMVIQNPRYQVTQFGKPVTLSCSQTLNHNVMYWYQQKSSQAPKLLFHYYDKDFNNEADTPDNFQSRRPNTSFCFLDIRSPGLGDTAMYLCATSRDFSYGYTFGSGTRLTVV.

This clone has just a few counts. The V call is TRBV29-1, the J call TRBJ1-2, with D unresolved. The CDR3 covers 15 residues. Deletions cut 6 bases from V and 6 bases from J, with 23 bases between. Germline assignment: CDR1 SQVTM and CDR2 ANQGSEA. CDR3 DNA sequence: TGCAGCGTCGTGTTCGGAGAATGGAATTCTAATGGCTACACCTTC. Translated: CSVVFGEWNSNGYTF.

This clone turned up a few times. The chain has TRBV27 and TRBJ1-5; 10 nucleotides match TRBD1. There are 17 residues in the CDR3. Germline V gene data show CDR1 as MNHEY and CDR2 as SMNVEV (reference sequence). J gave up 8 bases and V 4 bases, and 14 bases lay outside the gene matches. CDR3 DNA sequence: TGTGCCAGCAGTTCAGATCCCGGGACAGGGGTAAGAAAGCCCCAGCATTTT. This codes for CASSSDPGTGVRKPQHF.

The gene calls are TRBV28 and TRBJ2-1; 11 nucleotides match TRBD2. The CDR3 extends over 15 amino acids. Germline CDR1 and CDR2: MDHEN and SYDVKM. J was trimmed by 10 bases and V by 10 bases; bases with no gene match: 15. DNA for the CDR3: TGTGCCATCCGGACGGAACTAGCGGGAGTTCGGGAGCAGTTCTTC. Protein product: CAIRTELAGVREQFF.

This clone was observed a few times. The chain couples TRBV9 to TRBJ1-1, with D hard to call. Trimming left V 2 bases short and J 6 bases short, with 14 bases between. The germline CDR1 and CDR2 sequences are SGDLS and YYNGEE. The CDR3 is made up of 14 amino acids. The DNA of the CDR3 is TGTGCCAGCAGCGTCGTTGAGGAGACGGCTGAAGCTTTCTTT. It is translated as CASSVVEETAEAFF. The whole variable domain, remainder taken from reference TRBV9 and TRBJ1-1, is DSGVTQTPKHLITATGQRVTLRCSPRSGDLSVYWYQQSLDQGLQFLIQYYNGEERAKGNILERFSAQQFPDLHSELNLSSLELGDSALYFCASSVVEETAEAFFGQGTRLTVV.

V is TRBV19 and J is TRBJ2-5, with 9 bases identical to TRBD2. The CDR3 loop spans 15 amino acids. Germline CDR1 and CDR2: LNHDA and SQIVND (reference sequence). J gave up 5 bases and V 6 bases, and 10 bases lay outside the gene matches. The CDR3 sequence is CASRDLSGSGETQYF. CDR3 DNA: TGTGCCAGTAGAGACCTTAGCGGGAGCGGGGAGACCCAGTACTTC.

This clone was picked up a small number of times. The rearrangement joins TRBV15 to TRBJ1-1; D remains unclear. Trimming took 4 bases from V and 4 from J, leaving 7 bases between them. From germline, CDR1 is LNHNV and CDR2 YYDKDF (reference sequence). This CDR3 comprises 12 residues. Written as DNA, the CDR3 is TGTGCCACCAGCATACCCAGCACTGAAGCTTTCTTT. This codes for CATSIPSTEAFF.

V is TRBV5-6 and J is TRBJ1-2; a possible D gene is TRBD1 (5 bases). There are 14 residues in the CDR3. V was cut by 0 bases and J by 3 bases, with 9 bases left in between. CDR1 is SGHDT, CDR2 YYEEEE, per germline. The CDR3 sequence is CASSLAGPHYGYTF. The CDR3 coding sequence is TGTGCCAGCAGCTTGGCAGGGCCCCACTATGGCTACACCTTC.

This clone was detected a few times. The rearrangement joins TRBV18 to TRBJ1-2; D gene ambiguous. Per germline, CDR1 KGHSH and CDR2 LQKENI. The germline V and J ends were trimmed by 0 bases and 4 bases, with 12 bases remaining between them. This CDR3 has 15 amino acids. The CDR3 here is CASSPPAAQAYGYTF. The CDR3 coding sequence is TGTGCCAGCTCACCACCGGCGGCTCAAGCCTATGGCTACACCTTC.

J is TRBJ2-2 and V is TRBV5-4, with TRBD1 matching over 10 bases. In germline, CDR1 is SGHNT, CDR2 YYREEE (reference sequence). This CDR3 spans 16 amino acids. V lost 4 bases to trimming and J lost 7 bases; unmatched junction nucleotides: 10. DNA of the CDR3: TGTGCCAGCAGCACCCGCGGGACAGGGGTTGGCGGGGAGCTGTTTTTT. Translated, it gives CASSTRGTGVGGELFF. The whole variable domain, filled in from reference TRBV5-4 and TRBJ2-2, reads ETGVTQSPTHLIKTRGQQVTLRCSSQSGHNTVSWYQQALGQGPQFIFQYYREEENGRGNFPPRFSGLQFPNYSSELNVNALELDDSALYLCASSTRGTGVGGELFFGEGSRLTVL.

This clone showed up just a few times. This chain connects TRBV30 to TRBJ2-3; 11 bases map to TRBD2. The germline V gene has CDR1 GTSNPN and CDR2 SVGIG (reference sequence). With 5 bases clipped from V and 2 bases from J, the junction kept 12 bases outside the gene matches. The CDR3 has 17 amino acids. The CDR3, as DNA: TGTGCCTGGTCATCTAGGACTAGCGGGTTCATCACAGATACGCAGTATTTT. Encoded protein: CAWSSRTSGFITDTQYF. Filled out from reference TRBV30 and TRBJ2-3, the complete variable domain reads SQTIHQWPATLVQPVGSPLSLECTVEGTSNPNLYWYRQAAGRGLQLLFYSVGIGQISSEVPQNLSASRPQDRQFILSSKKLLLSDSGFYLCAWSSRTSGFITDTQYFGPGTRLTVL.

This clone was counted between two and nine times. This chain joins TRBV5-1 and TRBJ2-2; D perhaps matches TRBD1 (6 bases). Germline V gene data show CDR1 as SGHRS and CDR2 as YFSETQ. V gave up 4 bases and J gave up 4 bases, with 14 bases separating them. The CDR3 runs to 15 residues. Here the CDR3 DNA reads TGCGCCAGCAGCCTAGGGACAACGGGCACCGGGGAGCTGTTTTTT. Translation gives CASSLGTTGTGELFF.

The chain uses TRBV2 and TRBJ1-2; unclear D gene. In germline, CDR1 is SNHLY, CDR2 FYNNEI. V lost 8 bases and J lost 4, with 14 bases in between. The CDR3 is made up of 13 amino acids. CDR3 sequence (DNA): TGTGCCAGCGGGGAGGGTCGCACCTATGGCTACACCTTC. Its protein is CASGEGRTYGYTF.

The chain carries TRBV27 and TRBJ2-3; 8 nucleotides align to TRBD1. Germline assignment: CDR1 MNHEY and CDR2 SMNVEV (reference sequence). V lost 2 bases, J lost 5 bases, and 12 bases stayed unmatched. The CDR3 has 17 amino acids. The CDR3 sequence: CASSLRTGTGLEDTQYF. CDR3 DNA sequence: TGTGCCAGCAGTTTAAGGACCGGGACAGGACTTGAAGATACGCAGTATTTT.

This clone turned up a few times. The V gene is TRBV11-1, the J gene TRBJ2-5; 9 bases match TRBD1. The CDR3 covers 14 residues. J was trimmed by 3 bases and V by 6 bases; bases with no gene match: 5. Per the germline V gene, CDR1 is SGHAT and CDR2 is FQDESV (reference sequence). CDR3 bases: TGTGCCAGCAGTTCCGGGACAGGGAAAGAGACCCAGTACTTC. Translating it yields CASSSGTGKETQYF.

The V gene is TRBV5-4, the J gene TRBJ1-3, with 9 bases lining up with TRBD1. Trimming at V came to 4 bases and at J to 7 bases, leaving 6 bases not matched to a gene. There are 14 residues in the CDR3. Germline-derived CDR1 and CDR2 are SGHNT and YYREEE (reference sequence). The CDR3 DNA follows: TGTGCCAGCAGCGCCCGGGACAGGGAGAACACCATATATTTT. Translated: CASSARDRENTIYF.

The V and J genes are TRBV9 and TRBJ1-4; no clear D. Germline CDR1 and CDR2: SGDLS and YYNGEE. This CDR3 has 11 amino acids. The germline V and J ends were trimmed by 7 bases and 7 bases, with 8 bases remaining between them. CDR3 residues: CASAPREKLFF. In DNA form, the CDR3 reads TGTGCCAGCGCCCCGCGTGAAAAACTGTTTTTT.

The count of this clone is one. The chain couples TRBV29-1 to TRBJ1-1; the match to TRBD1 covers 8 bases. CDR3 length: 12 amino acids. Germline CDR1 reads SQVTM; CDR2 reads ANQGSEA. V lost 1 base, J lost 8 bases, and 3 bases stayed unmatched. CDR3 bases: TGCAGCGTTGAAGGGTGGACAGGGGAAGCTTTCTTT. Amino acids: CSVEGWTGEAFF. Full variable domain (outside the CDR3, taken from reference TRBV29-1 and TRBJ1-1): SAVISQKPSRDICQRGTSLTIQCQVDSQVTMMFWYRQQPGQSLTLIATANQGSEATYESGFVIDKFPISRPNLTFSTLTVSNMSPEDSSIYLCSVEGWTGEAFFGQGTRLTVV.

This sequence joins TRBV30 and TRBJ2-7, with 8 bases lining up with TRBD2. Per germline, CDR1 GTSNPN and CDR2 SVGIG (reference sequence). The CDR3 sequence is 19 residues long. V lost 0 bases, J lost 4 bases, and 20 bases stayed unmatched. CDR3 sequence (DNA): TGTGCCTGGAGTGTACGGGACGGCCGGGGGGTAGCGGGACTGTACGAGCAGTACTTC. It is translated as CAWSVRDGRGVAGLYEQYF.

The rearrangement uses TRBV7-9 and TRBJ2-1; TRBD1 agrees at 7 bases. Unmatched junction bases numbered 3, after V lost 8 bases and J lost 5 bases. The CDR3 extends over 12 amino acids. Per the germline V gene, CDR1 is SEHNR and CDR2 is FQNEAQ (reference sequence). Here the CDR3 DNA reads TGTGCCAGCTCCGGGACAGACAATGAGCAGTTCTTC. It codes for CASSGTDNEQFF.

The chain is built from TRBV5-4 and TRBJ2-1, with 7 nucleotides matching TRBD1. Trimming cost V 0 bases and J 5 bases; bases outside gene matches: 8. The CDR3 extends over 16 amino acids. The germline CDR1 and CDR2 sequences are SGHNT and YYREEE (reference sequence). CDR3 bases: TGTGCCAGCAGCTTGGATCGAGGACAGGTAAACAATGAGCAGTTCTTC. This sequence encodes CASSLDRGQVNNEQFF. The full variable domain, completed using reference TRBV5-4 and TRBJ2-1, is ETGVTQSPTHLIKTRGQQVTLRCSSQSGHNTVSWYQQALGQGPQFIFQYYREEENGRGNFPPRFSGLQFPNYSSELNVNALELDDSALYLCASSLDRGQVNNEQFFGPGTRLTVL.

This clone was picked up a small number of times. CDR3 region: CASSIDFGEAFF. In DNA form, the CDR3 reads TGTGCCAGTAGTATAGATTTCGGTGAAGCTTTCTTT. The chain links TRBV19 to TRBJ1-1; no reliable D call. The CDR3 consists of 12 residues. Trimming took off 0 bases at V and 7 bases at J, with 6 bases between the two ends. Germline V gene data show CDR1 as LNHDA and CDR2 as SQIVND (reference sequence).

The rearrangement uses TRBV4-1 and TRBJ2-3, with TRBD1 identical over 7 bases. Looked up from germline, CDR1 is MGHRA and CDR2 is YSYEKL. CDR3 length: 16 amino acids. The trim removed 3 bases at V and 2 bases at J, leaving 8 bases unmatched. This CDR3 reads CASSQKDRAFTDTQYF. In DNA form, the CDR3 reads TGCGCCAGCAGCCAGAAAGACAGGGCCTTCACAGATACGCAGTATTTT.

This clone appeared a few times. The CDR3 is CASRTGGTQYF. In DNA form, the CDR3 reads TGTGCCAGCAGGACCGGGGGAACGCAGTATTTT. The rearrangement links TRBV5-4 to TRBJ2-3; D may be TRBD2 (6 bases). Trimming took off 5 bases at V and 9 bases at J, with 10 bases between the two ends. Germline V gives CDR1 SGHNT, CDR2 YYREEE (reference sequence). This CDR3 region has 11 residues.

This clone was recorded a few times. This chain joins TRBV5-1 and TRBJ1-1; D might be TRBD1 (5 bases). CDR1 and CDR2 from the germline V gene are SGHRS and YFSETQ. The V end lost 0 bases, the J end lost 1 base, and 10 bases lay between the germline ends. CDR3 length: 15 residues. CDR3 in amino acids: CASSLVEGANTEAFF. The CDR3 DNA is TGCGCCAGCAGCTTGGTGGAAGGGGCGAACACTGAAGCTTTCTTT.

In this sample, this clone turned up a few times. The V call is TRBV5-4, the J call TRBJ2-1, with TRBD2 matching 12 bases. The ends lost 3 bases at V and 4 bases at J; junction bases unmatched: 2. The germline CDR1 and CDR2 sequences are SGHNT and YYREEE (reference sequence). The CDR3 extends over 15 amino acids. In DNA form, the CDR3 reads TGTGCCAGCAGCTGGACTAGCGGGGATTACAATGAGCAGTTCTTC. It yields the protein CASSWTSGDYNEQFF.

This clone was picked up a small number of times. V and J are TRBV7-8 and TRBJ2-1; 9 bases are shared with TRBD1. Germline CDR1 is SGHVS and CDR2 is FQNEAQ. The CDR3 contains 16 residues. The V and J ends lost 3 bases and 7 bases, in that order; junction bases with no gene match: 10. The CDR3 sequence is CASSFTPGTGWNEQFF. As DNA, the CDR3 is TGTGCCAGCAGCTTTACTCCTGGGACAGGGTGGAATGAGCAGTTCTTC.

This clone was observed a few times. The chain combines TRBV4-1 with TRBJ2-5; 7 bases match TRBD2. The germline V gene encodes CDR1 MGHRA and CDR2 YSYEKL. The CDR3 consists of 17 residues. After removal of 1 base from V and 6 bases from J, the junction contained 14 bases not matched to a gene. CDR3 coding DNA: TGCGCCAGCAGCCAAGGGAAGGCTAGCGGCCCAATGAAGACCCAGTACTTC. Translating it yields CASSQGKASGPMKTQYF.

This chain joins TRBV9 and TRBJ2-6; TRBD1 agrees at 8 bases. The CDR3 spans 18 residues. V gave up 3 bases and J gave up 0 bases; unmatched junction bases: 8. Germline values: CDR1 SGDLS, CDR2 YYNGEE. CDR3 sequence reads: CASSARTGWDSGANVLTF. For the CDR3, the DNA is TGTGCCAGCAGCGCAAGGACAGGGTGGGACTCTGGGGCCAACGTCCTGACTTTC.